These 13 T cell receptor beta chains share one sample of origin, sequenced in a study of blood T cells in healthy people across ages. Combining a sample-barcoded 5' primer with a J-beta primer mix, a second PCR ran for roughly 7 to 11 cycles. MiXCR was run by TCRdb on the 5' RACE reads, yielding one entry per CDR3 protein. The table lists some 700,000 distinct CDR3 sequences, approximately 43% of them singletons. Sequenced input: blood. These receptors were collected from a woman in her sixties in good health.

This clonotype was detected a few times. This chain joins TRBV20-1 and TRBJ2-1; TRBD2 agrees at 10 bases. Germline CDR1 DFQATT, CDR2 SNEGSKA (reference sequence). This CDR3 is 17 amino acids long. V lost 3 bases and J lost 0; bases outside the gene matches: 8. The CDR3 region has the DNA TGCAGTGCTAGCACCAGGCCTAGCGGGAGCTCCTACAATGAGCAGTTCTTC. Residues: CSASTRPSGSSYNEQFF.

On this clonotype: A much larger clone differs from this one at a single base, so this may be a read error. This chain links TRBV20-1 with TRBJ2-1, with 14 nucleotides matching TRBD2. This CDR3 spans 16 amino acids. Germline CDR1 is DFQATT and CDR2 is SNEGSKA (reference sequence). The CDR3 region is CSARTSGGSSDNEQFF. For the CDR3, the DNA is TGCAGTGCTCGGACTAGCGGGGGGTCCTCCGACAATGAGCAGTTCTTC.

The rearrangement joins TRBV27 to TRBJ2-2; 10 bases match TRBD1. Germline V gene sequence: CDR1 MNHEY, CDR2 SMNVEV (reference sequence). There are 16 residues in the CDR3. Unmatched junction bases numbered 9, after V lost 4 bases and J lost 7 bases. The CDR3 DNA reads as TGTGCCAGCAGTTCAACCCCGGGACAGGGGATCGGGGAGCTGTTTTTT. Translation gives CASSSTPGQGIGELFF.

This clonotype was counted a few times. The chain employs TRBV21-1 and TRBJ2-5; TRBD2 is taken as the D call from the table, unchecked against the DNA. TRBV21-1 is described as a pseudogene. The CDR3 contains 16 residues. CDR3 sequence reads: CAPPKVVRGIRETQYF. In DNA form, the CDR3 reads TGTGCCCCTCCCAAGGTAGTACGGGGTATCAGGGAGACCCAGTACTTC.

This clonotype occurred a few times. This chain uses TRBV9 with TRBJ2-2, with 7 positions matching TRBD1. The CDR3 has 15 amino acids. Germline CDR1 and CDR2: SGDLS and YYNGEE. Trimming cost V 0 bases and J 7 bases; bases outside gene matches: 6. CDR3 DNA sequence: TGTGCCAGCAGCGTAGACCAAGGGGGCTTCGGGGAGCTGTTTTTT. This encodes CASSVDQGGFGELFF. The entire variable domain, with the rest obtained from reference TRBV9 and TRBJ2-2, is as follows: DSGVTQTPKHLITATGQRVTLRCSPRSGDLSVYWYQQSLDQGLQFLIQYYNGEERAKGNILERFSAQQFPDLHSELNLSSLELGDSALYFCASSVDQGGFGELFFGEGSRLTVL.

The chain joins TRBV20-1 to TRBJ2-5, with TRBD2 identical over 7 bases. With 1 base clipped from V and 2 bases from J, the junction kept 4 bases outside the gene matches. This CDR3 comprises 14 residues. CDR1 is DFQATT, CDR2 SNEGSKA, per germline (reference sequence). CDR3 bases: TGCAGTGCTAGAGGAGCGGGGCCACAAGAGACCCAGTACTTC. Translating gives CSARGAGPQETQYF.

This clonotype was found a few times. The gene calls are TRBV7-2 and TRBJ2-7; tentatively, D is TRBD2 (6 bases). Per the germline V gene, CDR1 is SGHTA and CDR2 is FQGNSA. The V end lost 2 bases, the J end lost 3 bases, and 11 bases lay between the germline ends. This CDR3 comprises 14 residues. In DNA, the CDR3 is TGTGCCAGCAGCTTATTGGGGGGAGGCTACGAGCAGTACTTC. As protein: CASSLLGGGYEQYF.

The V and J genes are TRBV5-1 and TRBJ2-1; the D gene could be TRBD1 or TRBD2 (5 bases each). CDR1 and CDR2 (germline): SGHRS, YFSETQ. Trimming stripped 0 bases from V and 2 bases from J, with 9 bases between. The CDR3 totals 15 residues. This chain's CDR3 is CASSLVGDAYNEQFF. Here the CDR3 DNA reads TGCGCCAGCAGCTTGGTGGGGGATGCCTACAATGAGCAGTTCTTC.

This clonotype was observed a handful of times. This chain links TRBV12-3 or TRBV12-4 with TRBJ1-2; D unclear. The CDR3 runs to 13 residues. V was cut by 8 bases and J by 0 bases, with 10 bases left in between. The CDR3 loop reads CASVGSSNYGYTF. The DNA for the CDR3 is TGTGCCAGCGTCGGATCTTCTAACTATGGCTACACCTTC.

CDR3 residues: CASSVGLAETQYF. The CDR3 region has the DNA TGTGCCAGCAGCGTAGGGCTAGCGGAGACCCAGTACTTC. The chain is built from TRBV9 and TRBJ2-5; weak D call: TRBD2 (6 bases). V was pared by 0 bases and J by 5 bases, with 8 bases between. The length of the CDR3 is 13 residues. The germline gives CDR1 SGDLS, CDR2 YYNGEE.

Regarding this clonotype: At one of its ends the junction is not consistent with the germline gene, which may arise from a read error. V usage is TRBV15 and J usage is TRBJ2-3; 10 positions match TRBD2. The CDR3 is made up of 17 amino acids. From germline, CDR1 is LNHNV and CDR2 YYDKDF (reference sequence). DNA of the CDR3: TGTGCCACCGGCAGAGTGTTACTAGCGGGACCCACAGATACGCAGTATTTT. Translating it yields CATGRVLLAGPTDTQYF.

The CDR3: CASKQGMVEKLFF. In nucleotides, the CDR3 is TGTGCCAGCAAGCAGGGGATGGTCGAAAAACTGTTTTTT. The chain is built from TRBV6-6 and TRBJ1-4, with a possible D match to TRBD1 (6 bases). Trimming pared 7 bases from V and 8 bases from J, leaving 14 bases between. The CDR3 has 13 residues. Germline lookup yields CDR1 MNHNY and CDR2 SVGAGI (reference sequence).

V and J are TRBV6-6 and TRBJ1-1; D gene ambiguous. Germline values: CDR1 MNHNY, CDR2 SVGAGI (reference sequence). This CDR3 is 13 amino acids long. V lost 7 bases and J lost 0, with 9 bases in between. CDR3 sequence: CASKRKMNTEAFF. The CDR3 region has the DNA TGTGCCAGCAAACGGAAGATGAACACTGAAGCTTTCTTT.